A selection of T cell receptor beta chains follows, all from one sample in a study of cytomegalovirus exposure and HLA in healthy donors. Generated by immunoSEQ multiplex PCR, the TCRdb table keeps only in-frame clones and is missing some. The data contain some 140,000 clones, 76% of them singletons. Sequencing was carried out using PBMCs. All receptors come from a man in his forties or fifties in good health and CMV-seronegative. The CDR3 runs from the conserved cysteine through the conserved F or W. A D gene is named only where the DNA matches it firmly. For some rows the clone size is stated as once, few or many, or as a class when expanded; others skip it.

>TRBD1|TRBV4-1|TRBJ1-2|few
TGCGCCAGCAGCCAAGAAGGACAGGGGTCCCCTATGCGGTACACCTTC
CASSQEGQGSPMRYTF
>TRBD2|TRBV28|TRBJ2-2|-
TGTGCCAGCAGCTTCCCCCTTCGGGGTACTACTAGCGGGAGAGCGAACACCGGGGAGCTGTTTTTT
CASSFPLRGTTSGRANTGELFF
>TRBD2|TRBV9|TRBJ2-7|once
TGTGCCAGCAGCGTAGTAGCGGGGAAAACCTACGAGCAGTACTTC
CASSVVAGKTYEQYF
>TRBD2|TRBV2|TRBJ2-2|-
TGTGCCAGCACTACTAGCGGGAGGGCCGGCGGGGAGCTGTTTTTT
CASTTSGRAGGELFF
>TRBD2|TRBV6-6|TRBJ2-3|once
TGTGCCAGCAGTTACATTCGGGGGGTCAGCACAGATACGCAGTATTTT
CASSYIRGVSTDTQYF
>-|TRBV7-9|TRBJ1-2|-
TGTGCCAGCAGCCCCGTATGGGAGGCGAGCTATGGCTACACCTTC
CASSPVWEASYGYTF
>-|TRBV7-2|TRBJ1-3|-
TGTGCCAGCAGCTTAGTCGGCGGCGGGGAGGGAAACACCATATATTTT
CASSLVGGGEGNTIYF
>-|TRBV5-1|TRBJ2-2|once
TGCGCCAGCAGCCCGGGATGGCTACCTGAAACCGGGGAGCTGTTTTTT
CASSPGWLPETGELFF
>-|TRBV6-6|TRBJ2-7|few
TGTGCCAGCAGTCGCGGGACTGGGGGTCTCTACGAGCAGTACTTC
CASSRGTGGLYEQYF
>TRBD1|TRBV29-1|TRBJ1-1|-
TGCAGCGTTGCAGGGACAGGGGTTTCGAACACTGAAGCTTTCTTT
CSVAGTGVSNTEAFF
>TRBD2|TRBV11-2|TRBJ2-5|-
TGTGCCAGCAGCCGGACCACTAGCGGGGCAAGAGGTACCCAGTACTTC
CASSRTTSGARGTQYF
>-|TRBV18|TRBJ1-1|once
TGTGCCAGCTCCGCTCAGGGGCTGGTGAACACTGAAGCTTTCTTT
CASSAQGLVNTEAFF
>-|TRBV5-4|TRBJ2-1|-
TGTGCCAGCAGCTTGGGTGGGAGCAGCTACAATGAGCAGTTCTTC
CASSLGGSSYNEQFF
>TRBD2|TRBV9|TRBJ2-3|-
TGTGCCAGCACCGGAACTCCAACGATAGCGGGAACGGCAGATACGCAGTATTTT
CASTGTPTIAGTADTQYF
>TRBD2|TRBV28|TRBJ2-2|few
TGTGCCAGCAGTTTATGGTCTAGCGGGAGTAGGGAGCTGTTTTTT
CASSLWSSGSRELFF
>TRBD2|TRBV6-1|TRBJ2-6|-
TGTGCCAGCAGTGAAGGGTGGAGGGAGGGTAGGCCTTTC
CASSEGWREGRPF
>-|TRBV6-6|TRBJ1-1|few
TGTGCCAGCAGCCAGGGTTCCACTGAAGCTTTCTTT
CASSQGSTEAFF
>-|TRBV18|TRBJ1-1|-
TGTGCCAGCTCACCACAACCACAGCTCTTTGAAGCTTTCTTT
CASSPQPQLFEAFF
>-|TRBV21-1|TRBJ2-1|once
TGTGCCAGCAGCAAACGGGATAGCGGGAGGGTCAATGAGCAGTTCTTC
CASSKRDSGRVNEQFF
>-|TRBV2|TRBJ1-1|once
TGTGCCAGCAGTGTGGTCAATCCCACTGAAACTTTCTTT
CASSVVNPTETFF
>TRBD2|TRBV7-9|TRBJ2-7|-
TGTGCCAGCAGCTCCGGGGCTAGCGGGATCTACGAGCAGTACTTC
CASSSGASGIYEQYF
>-|TRBV11-3|TRBJ1-2|-
TGTGCCAGCAGACCCCGGGAGGGTGCCGCTAGTGGCTACACCTTC
CASRPREGAASGYTF
>TRBD2|TRBV11-2|TRBJ2-7|-
TGTGCCAGCCTGCTTCCGGGAGGGAAGCCCCACGAGCAGTACTTC
CASLLPGGKPHEQYF
>-|TRBV11-2|TRBJ2-5|-
TGTGCCAGCAGCCGCCAAGAGACCCAGTACTTC
CASSRQETQYF
>-|TRBV7-9|TRBJ2-1|-
TGTGCCAGCAGCTTAGTCCCCACTCGATACAATGAGCAGTTCTTC
CASSLVPTRYNEQFF
>TRBD1|TRBV30|TRBJ2-1|-
TGTGCCTGGAGTGTACAGGGGGAAAAGTTCTTC
CAWSVQGEKFF
>TRBD2|TRBV7-9|TRBJ2-1|-
TGTGCCAGCAGCTCTCGGAGCGGGAGGGATTACAATGAGCAGTTCTTC
CASSSRSGRDYNEQFF
>-|TRBV6-6|TRBJ1-2|-
TGTGCCAGCACCCCGGGGGGGCATGGCTACACCTTC
CASTPGGHGYTF
>-|TRBV19|TRBJ2-7|-
TGTGCCAGTAGTATAGGGCCAACCTACGAGCAGTACTTC
CASSIGPTYEQYF
>-|TRBV19|TRBJ2-1|-
TGTGCCAGTAGTTCACCAGGTCAGAGCTACAATGAGCAGTTCTTC
CASSSPGQSYNEQFF
>TRBD2|TRBV4-3|TRBJ2-7|-
TGCGCCAGCAGCCTCGGAGGCACTAGCGGGGGGAACGAGCAGTACTTC
CASSLGGTSGGNEQYF
>-|TRBV27|TRBJ1-3|-
TGTGCCAGCAGTTTAACAGGGCACTCTGGAAACACCATATATTTT
CASSLTGHSGNTIYF
>TRBD1|TRBV9|TRBJ2-2|-
TGTGCCAGCAGCGGGGACAGAAGGAACACCGGGGAGCTGTTTTTT
CASSGDRRNTGELFF
>TRBD1|TRBV18|TRBJ1-2|-
TGTGCCAGCTCACCAAATGGAGGCAGGGGGCAGGACTATGGCTACACCTTC
CASSPNGGRGQDYGYTF
>TRBD1|TRBV19|TRBJ2-7|-
TGTGCCAGTAGTGGGGACAGCTACGAGCAGTACTTC
CASSGDSYEQYF
>TRBD2|TRBV5-1|TRBJ2-3|-
TGCGCCAGCAGCTTGGTGCTAGCGGGGGCTAGCACAGATACGCAGTATTTT
CASSLVLAGASTDTQYF
>-|TRBV30|TRBJ1-4|-
TGTGCCGGCGACGGCAGGGCGGGGGAAAAACTGTTTTTT
CAGDGRAGEKLFF
>-|TRBV6-6|TRBJ1-2|few
TGTGCCAGCAGTTACGGGCAGCGGAGTGGCTACACCTTC
CASSYGQRSGYTF
>TRBD1|TRBV10-3|TRBJ2-2|-
TGTGCCATCAAAACCGGGACAGAGAACACCGGGGAGCTGTTTTTT
CAIKTGTENTGELFF
>-|TRBV19|TRBJ2-3|few
TGTGCCAGTAGTCCTTGGGGGGGGCCTACTAGCACAGATACGCAGTATTTT
CASSPWGGPTSTDTQYF
>TRBD1|TRBV7-2|TRBJ2-5|-
TGTGCCAGCAGTCTACAGGGGAAAGAGACCCAGTACTTC
CASSLQGKETQYF
>TRBD1|TRBV25-1|TRBJ2-3|once
TGTGCCAGCATGTCGCGCTGGGACAGGGGAGATACGCAGTATTTT
CASMSRWDRGDTQYF
>-|TRBV13|TRBJ2-7|-
TGTGCCAGCACCGTTTCGCAGGGGGGAATATACGAGCAGTACTTC
CASTVSQGGIYEQYF
>-|TRBV7-8|TRBJ2-5|-
TGTGCCAGCAGCTTTTGGGGCGCGGAGACCCAGTACTTC
CASSFWGAETQYF
>TRBD1|TRBV5-1|TRBJ2-7|-
TGCGCCAGCAGCTTCGGGACAGACATCTCCTACGAGCAGTACTTC
CASSFGTDISYEQYF
>TRBD1|TRBV7-2|TRBJ2-7|once
TGTGCCAGCAGCCCGGGACAGAACCTCGAGCAGTACTTC
CASSPGQNLEQYF
>TRBD2|TRBV27|TRBJ2-7|-
TGTGCCAGCAGTTCGACTAGCGGATACTACGAGCAGTACTTC
CASSSTSGYYEQYF
>-|TRBV7-3|TRBJ2-2|-
TGTGCCAGCAGCCAAGGACTGGCCGGGGAGCTGTTTTTT
CASSQGLAGELFF
>TRBD2|TRBV9|TRBJ2-2|-
TGTGCCAGCAGCAGACTAGCGGGAGCGAGCGGGGAGCTGTTTTTT
CASSRLAGASGELFF
>TRBD2|TRBV5-1|TRBJ2-1|-
TGCGCCAGCACCCAAAATTCCGGGACTAGCGGGGACGGTGAGCAGTTCTTC
CASTQNSGTSGDGEQFF
>TRBD1|TRBV7-2|TRBJ1-5|-
TGTGCCAGCAGCTTAGTGGGGGGACAGAACAATCAGCCCCAGCATTTT
CASSLVGGQNNQPQHF
>-|TRBV6-6|TRBJ2-3|-
TGTGCCAGCAGGACGCACAGGGACACAGATACGCAGTATTTT
CASRTHRDTDTQYF
>-|TRBV7-2|TRBJ1-4|-
TGTGCCAGCAGCTTAGGAGTGGGGAGGGGACGAGAAAAACTGTTTTTT
CASSLGVGRGREKLFF
>TRBD1|TRBV5-1|TRBJ2-5|-
TGCGCCAGCAGCTTGGCCCGGGCAGGGGGAGTAAGCGCCCAAGAGACCCAGTACTTC
CASSLARAGGVSAQETQYF
>TRBD1|TRBV19|TRBJ1-4|-
TGTGCCAGTAGTATCCGGGACAGGGGGAGTGAAAAACTGTTTTTT
CASSIRDRGSEKLFF